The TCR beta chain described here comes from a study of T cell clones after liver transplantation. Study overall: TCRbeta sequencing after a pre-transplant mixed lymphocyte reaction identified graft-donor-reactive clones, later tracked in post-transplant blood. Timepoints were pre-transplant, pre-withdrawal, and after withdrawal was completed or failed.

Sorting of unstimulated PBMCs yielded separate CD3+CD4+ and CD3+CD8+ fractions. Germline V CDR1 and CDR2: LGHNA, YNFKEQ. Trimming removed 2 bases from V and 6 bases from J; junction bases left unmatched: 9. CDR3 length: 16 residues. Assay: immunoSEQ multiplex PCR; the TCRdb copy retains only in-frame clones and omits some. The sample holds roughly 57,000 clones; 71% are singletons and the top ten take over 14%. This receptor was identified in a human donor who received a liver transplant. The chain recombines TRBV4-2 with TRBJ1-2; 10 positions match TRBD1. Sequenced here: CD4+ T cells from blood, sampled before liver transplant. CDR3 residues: CASSQTGTGERDGYTF. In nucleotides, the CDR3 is TGTGCCAGCAGCCAAACCGGGACAGGGGAACGGGATGGCTACACCTTC.